This passage covers 19 T cell receptor beta chains from one sample sequenced in a study of lymphopenia after photon versus proton radiotherapy. The data were produced by immunoSEQ multiplex PCR, yet TCRdb's version contains in-frame clones alone and is incomplete. The sample has more than 35,000 clones; 85% are singletons. The specimen was peripheral blood, collected from a patient treated with photon-based radiotherapy. These receptors were collected from a man aged 45 to 65 with gastric cancer.

The genes are TRBV5-4 and TRBJ2-1; a possible D gene is TRBD2 (5 bases). The CDR3 contains 13 residues. Germline V lookup: CDR1 SGHNT, CDR2 YYREEE (reference sequence). V lost 2 bases, J lost 4 bases, and 7 bases lay in between. DNA for the CDR3: TGTGCCAGCAGCTTCGGCGGGTACAATGAGCAGTTCTTC. It specifies CASSFGGYNEQFF.

The chain is built from TRBV28 and TRBJ1-1; tentatively, D is TRBD1 (6 bases). The V end lost 2 bases, the J end lost 4 bases, and 17 bases lay between the germline ends. Per germline, CDR1 MDHEN and CDR2 SYDVKM. The CDR3 sequence is 16 residues long. Here the CDR3 reads CASSLRGTVTGTEAFF. The CDR3 DNA is TGTGCCAGCAGTTTAAGGGGGACGGTAACAGGCACTGAAGCTTTCTTT.

The rearrangement links TRBV27 to TRBJ1-2, with unresolved D. The V end lost 2 bases, the J end lost 7 bases, and 8 bases lay between the germline ends. The CDR3 length is 12 residues. CDR1 MNHEY and CDR2 SMNVEV come from the germline V gene (reference sequence). CDR3 DNA sequence: TGTGCCAGCAGTTTAACGGGGATTGGCTACACCTTC. Amino acids: CASSLTGIGYTF.

This clone has just a few counts. V is TRBV7-9 and J is TRBJ2-7, with 9 bases aligning to TRBD2. This CDR3 spans 15 amino acids. The V gene end was trimmed by 1 base and the J gene end by 0 bases; junction bases not matched to a gene: 1. CDR1 and CDR2 (germline): SEHNR, FQNEAQ (reference sequence). The CDR3 sequence is CASSLVSGSSYEQYF. Here the CDR3 DNA reads TGTGCCAGCAGCTTAGTTAGCGGGAGCTCCTACGAGCAGTACTTC.

The chain combines TRBV27 with TRBJ1-2; D possibly corresponds to TRBD1 (6 bases). The V gene lost 4 bases and the J gene lost 6 bases, with 18 bases spanning the gap. Germline CDR1 reads MNHEY; CDR2 reads SMNVEV (reference sequence). The CDR3 extends over 15 amino acids. Here the CDR3 reads CASSSLGGAKDGYTF. Here the CDR3 DNA reads TGTGCCAGCAGTTCGCTAGGGGGGGCGAAAGATGGCTACACCTTC.

This clone was recorded a few times. The rearrangement uses TRBV6-4 and TRBJ2-3; 9 bases map to TRBD2. CDR1 and CDR2 from the germline V gene are MRHNA and SNTAGT. The V segment lost 6 bases and the J segment 5 bases; nucleotides outside the gene matches: 9. The CDR3 extends over 15 amino acids. The CDR3 DNA reads TGTGCCAGCAGCCAAGGAGCGGGAGGCGGAGATACGCAGTATTTT. Protein product: CASSQGAGGGDTQYF.

This chain joins TRBV9 and TRBJ1-1; a weak D match, TRBD1 (5 bases). The CDR3 is 14 residues long. The germline gives CDR1 SGDLS, CDR2 YYNGEE. Trimming stripped 4 bases from V and 2 bases from J, with 12 bases between. In DNA form, the CDR3 reads TGTGCCAGCAGCCGTAGCCAGGGTAACACTGAAGCTTTCTTT. This gives the protein CASSRSQGNTEAFF.

The rearrangement uses TRBV11-1 and TRBJ2-1, with D perhaps assigned TRBD1 or TRBD2 (6 bases each). With 1 base removed from V and 4 bases from J, the gap between germline ends came to 11 bases. The CDR3 is made up of 15 amino acids. Germline V gives CDR1 SGHAT, CDR2 FQDESV (reference sequence). CDR3 DNA sequence: TGTGCCAGCAGCTTAGGCGGGACAATTTACAATGAGCAGTTCTTC. The encoded protein is CASSLGGTIYNEQFF.

The J gene is TRBJ2-5, the V gene TRBV11-1, with a possible D match to TRBD1 (6 bases). The CDR3 is 17 amino acids. The ends were cut back, 1 base at V and 7 bases at J, with 22 bases in the middle. The V gene's germline CDR1 is SGHAT and CDR2 FQDESV (reference sequence). The CDR3 DNA reads as TGTGCCAGCAGCTTAGGTTTGCGGACAGAGGACTGGGGGACCCAGTACTTC. This encodes CASSLGLRTEDWGTQYF.

The chain combines TRBV5-4 with TRBJ2-7; D remains ambiguous. The CDR3 covers 12 residues. CDR1 and CDR2 (germline): SGHNT, YYREEE (reference sequence). The V end lost 1 base, the J end lost 0 bases, and 2 bases lay between the germline ends. CDR3 in amino acids: CASSLFSYEQYF. The CDR3 coding sequence is TGTGCCAGCAGCTTGTTCTCCTACGAGCAGTACTTC.

The chain employs TRBV30 and TRBJ2-5; 7 bases map to TRBD1. Gene TRBJ2-7 matches the end of the DNA better, so the J call may be wrong. This CDR3 comprises 13 residues. Germline V gene lookup returns CDR1 GTSNPN and CDR2 SVGIG (reference sequence). As DNA, the CDR3 is TGTGCCTGGGCCGGGACAGATCCCTACGAGCAGTACTTC. Translating it yields CAWAGTDPYEQYF.

The V gene is TRBV6-1, the J gene TRBJ1-2; no reliable D call. The CDR3 runs 15 residues. Trimming took off 4 bases at V and 1 base at J, with 13 bases between the two ends. The V gene's germline CDR1 is MNHNS and CDR2 SASEGT. The CDR3: CASSGFRRVNYGYTF. DNA for the CDR3: TGTGCCAGCAGTGGATTCCGACGGGTTAACTATGGCTACACCTTC.

DNA of the CDR3: TGTGCCAGCACCCTTTCAGGGACAGGGAACACTGAAGCTTTCTTT. It codes for CASTLSGTGNTEAFF. The chain carries TRBV2 and TRBJ1-1; 8 nucleotides line up with TRBD1. The V gene's germline CDR1 is SNHLY and CDR2 FYNNEI. The J segment lost 1 base and the V segment lost 7 bases, leaving 8 bases of the junction unmatched. The CDR3 is 15 residues long.

This sequence joins TRBV19 and TRBJ2-5; 14 bases match TRBD2. From germline, CDR1 is LNHDA and CDR2 SQIVND (reference sequence). The CDR3 is made up of 16 amino acids. V was pared by 5 bases and J by 2 bases, with 4 bases of the junction left unmatched. The CDR3 DNA reads TGTGCCAGTAGTTTTGGACTAGCGGGAGGTCAAGAGACCCAGTACTTC. This codes for CASSFGLAGGQETQYF.

The chain is built from TRBV5-1 and TRBJ2-1, with 12 bases aligning to TRBD2. V was clipped by 3 bases and J by 9 bases; unmatched bases: 10. CDR1 is SGHRS and CDR2 is YFSETQ in the germline V gene. The CDR3 is 16 residues long. DNA of the CDR3: TGCGCCAGCAGCTCCTACCGACTAGCGGGAGCGGGTGAGCAGTTCTTC. Protein: CASSSYRLAGAGEQFF. The entire variable domain, with the rest obtained from reference TRBV5-1 and TRBJ2-1, is as follows: KAGVTQTPRYLIKTRGQQVTLSCSPISGHRSVSWYQQTPGQGLQFLFEYFSETQRNKGNFPGRFSGRQFSNSRSEMNVSTLELGDSALYLCASSSYRLAGAGEQFFGPGTRLTVL.

V and J are TRBV7-9 and TRBJ2-7; 8 bases are shared with TRBD1. The CDR3 covers 14 residues. V lost 4 bases, J lost 4 bases, and 6 bases stayed unmatched. CDR1 and CDR2 (germline): SEHNR, FQNEAQ (reference sequence). For the CDR3, the DNA is TGTGCCAGCAGCTCCGGGACAGGCCAATACGAGCAGTACTTC. Translated, it gives CASSSGTGQYEQYF.

CDR3 region: CASSPRDRELFF. The CDR3 DNA is TGTGCCAGCAGCCCTAGGGACAGGGAGCTGTTTTTT. This chain connects TRBV7-2 to TRBJ2-2, with D possibly TRBD1 on 6 matching bases. Germline loops: CDR1 SGHTA, CDR2 FQGNSA. The V and J ends lost 5 bases and 9 bases respectively, with 10 bases between them. The CDR3 loop spans 12 amino acids.

This rearrangement joins TRBV2 to TRBJ2-7, with 12 nucleotides matching TRBD1. CDR3 length: 13 residues. The V gene end was trimmed by 8 bases and the J gene end by 4 bases; junction bases not matched to a gene: 3. The germline CDR1 and CDR2 sequences are SNHLY and FYNNEI. CDR3 amino acids: CASGTGGRYEQYF. For the CDR3, the DNA is TGTGCCAGCGGGACAGGGGGCAGATACGAGCAGTACTTC.

V is TRBV18 and J is TRBJ2-1; the match to TRBD2 covers 7 bases. CDR1 KGHSH and CDR2 LQKENI come from the germline V gene. The CDR3 length is 13 residues. The V and J ends lost 3 bases and 4 bases, in that order; junction bases with no gene match: 0. This CDR3 is CASSPGGYNEQFF. In DNA form, the CDR3 reads TGTGCCAGCTCACCGGGAGGGTACAATGAGCAGTTCTTC.